A single sample is the source of the 23 T cell receptor beta chains below, sequenced in a study of blood T cell repertoires in COVID-19 (dated by TCRdb to 2020 to 2022). The library was built by means of the immunoSEQ multiplex PCR assay. The table was pulled from immuneACCESS by TCRdb, which kept in-frame rearrangements only. Such tables lose some clones; where checked, under half of the loss comes from unresolved V genes, and the rest has no known cause. This sample is represented by about 24,000 clones; roughly 90% of them were singletons. The ten most abundant clones make up around 30% of the sample. Sequencing was performed on peripheral blood. Receptor source: an older woman with active COVID-19.

The chain is built from TRBV5-1 and TRBJ2-5; tentatively, D is TRBD2 (6 bases). Germline V gene sequence: CDR1 SGHRS, CDR2 YFSETQ. V was shortened by 4 bases and J by 4 bases, with 17 bases between the two germline ends. CDR3 length equals 15 residues. CDR3 loop: CASSTEGLIPETQYF. The CDR3 DNA reads as TGCGCCAGCAGCACGGAGGGCCTAATCCCAGAGACCCAGTACTTC.

The V and J genes are TRBV7-8 and TRBJ2-1; tentative D call: TRBD2 (6 bases). The CDR3 extends over 15 amino acids. Germline values: CDR1 SGHVS, CDR2 FQNEAQ. V was pared by 5 bases and J by 6 bases, with 17 bases between. CDR3 in DNA: TGTGCCAGCAGCCCCAGGACGGAGGGATCCAATGAGCAGTTCTTC. It translates to CASSPRTEGSNEQFF.

This chain joins TRBV30 and TRBJ2-3, with a weak D call TRBD2 (5 bases). Germline V gives CDR1 GTSNPN, CDR2 SVGIG (reference sequence). Trimming left V 1 base short and J 0 bases short, with 14 bases between. The length of the CDR3 is 16 residues. The CDR3 DNA reads as TGTGCCTGGAGTGGGATAAGCGGAACTAGCACAGATACGCAGTATTTT. Its protein is CAWSGISGTSTDTQYF.

Note on this clone: Additional DNA sequences in this sample encode the identical CDR3. This sequence joins TRBV6-2 or TRBV6-3 and TRBJ2-2; a weak D match, TRBD2 (5 bases). Trimming removed 3 bases from V and 5 bases from J, with 7 bases in between. Per germline, CDR1 MNHEY and CDR2 SVGEGT. The CDR3 contains 13 residues. The CDR3 spells CASSYRGTGELFF. CDR3 nucleotides: TGTGCCAGCAGTTATCGGGGAACCGGGGAGCTGTTTTTT.

The chain uses TRBV27 and TRBJ2-5; 12 bases align to TRBD2. The trim removed 3 bases at V and 3 bases at J, leaving 5 bases unmatched. Germline V gives CDR1 MNHEY, CDR2 SMNVEV (reference sequence). The CDR3 spans 16 residues. This chain's CDR3 is CASSFSTSGGEETQYF. CDR3 coding DNA: TGTGCCAGCAGTTTCTCGACTAGCGGGGGCGAAGAGACCCAGTACTTC.

The V call is TRBV6-5, the J call TRBJ2-5; 9 nucleotides agree with TRBD1. This CDR3 contains 12 residues. The germline V gene encodes CDR1 MNHEY and CDR2 SVGAGI. Unmatched junction bases numbered 2, after V lost 5 bases and J lost 7 bases. DNA for the CDR3: TGTGCCAGCAGTCAGACAGGGGGGACCCAGTACTTC. It yields the protein CASSQTGGTQYF.

The rearrangement joins TRBV5-4 to TRBJ2-3, with a weak D call TRBD2 (5 bases). Germline CDR1 SGHNT, CDR2 YYREEE (reference sequence). V was trimmed by 0 bases and J by 2 bases, leaving 10 bases between them. The CDR3 contains 15 residues. The CDR3 nucleotides are TGTGCCAGCAGCTTGGCCCGAGGGCCCACAGATACGCAGTATTTT. It translates to CASSLARGPTDTQYF. Full variable domain (remainder filled in from reference TRBV5-4 and TRBJ2-3): ETGVTQSPTHLIKTRGQQVTLRCSSQSGHNTVSWYQQALGQGPQFIFQYYREEENGRGNFPPRFSGLQFPNYSSELNVNALELDDSALYLCASSLARGPTDTQYFGPGTRLTVL.

This clone was seen a few times. The gene calls are TRBV9 and TRBJ1-4; D perhaps matches TRBD1 (6 bases). Germline V CDR1 and CDR2: SGDLS, YYNGEE. The V end lost 0 bases, the J end lost 4 bases, and 13 bases lay between the germline ends. The CDR3 covers 16 residues. This chain's CDR3 is CASSVGDTALNEKLFF. Written as DNA, the CDR3 is TGTGCCAGCAGCGTAGGGGACACAGCCCTTAATGAAAAACTGTTTTTT.

This chain joins TRBV5-1 and TRBJ2-7; maybe TRBD1 (5 bases). The CDR3 is 14 residues long. Trimming removed 1 base from V and 5 bases from J, with 13 bases in between. Germline V gene data show CDR1 as SGHRS and CDR2 as YFSETQ. The CDR3, as DNA: TGCGCCAGCAGCTTGACTACAGGAAAAAACGAGCAGTACTTC. It is translated as CASSLTTGKNEQYF.

The chain combines TRBV27 with TRBJ2-7; the match to TRBD1 covers 8 bases. This CDR3 contains 14 residues. The V gene's germline CDR1 is MNHEY and CDR2 SMNVEV (reference sequence). V trimming: 6 bases; J trimming: 6 bases; junction bases outside the gene matches: 10. As DNA, the CDR3 is TGTGCCAGCAGCCGAATGGACAGGGCCGGCGAGCAGTACTTC. It is translated as CASSRMDRAGEQYF.

The gene calls are TRBV11-3 and TRBJ2-7; the D is unclear. The V and J ends lost 3 bases and 3 bases respectively, with 3 bases between them. Germline V gene lookup returns CDR1 SGHNT and CDR2 YENEEA. This CDR3 contains 11 residues. The CDR3 region is CASSFNYEQYF. The CDR3 DNA sequence: TGTGCCAGCAGCTTCAACTACGAGCAGTACTTC.

V gene TRBV7-9 combines with J gene TRBJ1-6, with a tentative D call TRBD1 (6 bases). The CDR3 is 13 amino acids. Looked up from germline, CDR1 is SEHNR and CDR2 is FQNEAQ (reference sequence). V was pared by 4 bases and J by 5 bases, with 6 bases between. CDR3 loop: CASSWTDNSPLHF. The CDR3 coding sequence is TGTGCCAGCAGCTGGACAGATAATTCACCCCTCCACTTT.

The chain carries TRBV6-5 and TRBJ1-6, with D perhaps TRBD1 (5 bases). Germline values: CDR1 MNHEY, CDR2 SVGAGI. The CDR3 has 15 amino acids. V lost 6 bases and J lost 0, with 9 bases in between. CDR3 loop: CASRRGSSYNSPLHF. CDR3 DNA sequence: TGTGCCAGCAGGCGGGGGAGCTCCTATAATTCACCCCTCCACTTT.

The chain uses TRBV19 and TRBJ2-3; 11 bases line up with TRBD2. Trimming cost V 6 bases and J 0 bases; bases outside gene matches: 2. This CDR3 is 15 amino acids long. In germline, CDR1 is LNHDA, CDR2 SQIVND (reference sequence). The CDR3 reads CASRLAGDSTDTQYF. DNA of the CDR3: TGTGCCAGTAGACTAGCGGGGGACAGCACAGATACGCAGTATTTT.

The chain employs TRBV2 and TRBJ2-7; perhaps TRBD2 as D (7 bases). Trimming took off 7 bases at V and 4 bases at J, with 14 bases between the two ends. The germline CDR1 and CDR2 sequences are SNHLY and FYNNEI. The CDR3 is 13 amino acids. The CDR3 reads CASTGGRGYEQYF. In nucleotides, the CDR3 is TGTGCCAGCACGGGGGGCCGTGGGTACGAGCAGTACTTC.

The chain carries TRBV28 and TRBJ1-6, with 9 bases fitting TRBD1. Germline lookup yields CDR1 MDHEN and CDR2 SYDVKM. The V segment lost 6 bases and the J segment 7 bases; nucleotides outside the gene matches: 10. The CDR3 loop spans 16 amino acids. The CDR3 protein is CASRMGQGVWNSPLHF. CDR3 in DNA: TGTGCCAGCAGAATGGGACAGGGAGTGTGGAATTCACCCCTCCACTTT.

The rearrangement joins TRBV7-2 to TRBJ2-3; TRBD2 matches at 9 bases. The germline CDR1 and CDR2 sequences are SGHTA and FQGNSA. This CDR3 is 14 amino acids long. V gave up 5 bases and J gave up 4 bases; unmatched junction bases: 4. The DNA of the CDR3 is TGTGCCAGCAGCCCCCGGACTAGCGCAGATACGCAGTATTTT. As protein: CASSPRTSADTQYF.

The gene calls are TRBV6-1 and TRBJ2-5; 10 bases line up with TRBD1. The CDR3 spans 15 residues. From germline, CDR1 is MNHNS and CDR2 SASEGT. J was trimmed by 3 bases and V by 2 bases; bases with no gene match: 3. The CDR3 coding sequence is TGTGCCAGCAGTGAAAGGGGACAGGGGAAAGAGACCCAGTACTTC. It encodes CASSERGQGKETQYF.

The table lists this clone with a count of one. J is TRBJ1-1 and V is TRBV3-1 (or the pseudogene TRBV3-2), with D uncertain. V lost 3 bases and J 1 base, leaving 3 bases between the germline ends. CDR1 is LGHDT and CDR2 is YNNKEL in the germline V gene (reference sequence). The CDR3 has 12 residues. CDR3 loop: CASSHQNTEAFF. CDR3 nucleotides: TGTGCCAGCAGCCATCAGAACACTGAAGCTTTCTTT.

This chain uses TRBV2 with TRBJ2-1; 7 bases are shared with TRBD1. This CDR3 comprises 13 residues. Germline assignment: CDR1 SNHLY and CDR2 FYNNEI. The junction had 16 bases not matched to a gene; V was cut back by 9 bases and J by 14 bases. The chain's CDR3 is CASAEVQGSTKFF. The CDR3 region has the DNA TGTGCCAGTGCCGAAGTACAGGGGTCAACTAAGTTCTTC.

This chain joins TRBV11-1 and TRBJ2-2; D unclear. V lost 1 base, J lost 4 bases, and 7 bases lay in between. Germline V gene lookup returns CDR1 SGHAT and CDR2 FQDESV (reference sequence). CDR3 length: 14 residues. The chain's CDR3 is CASSLEPITGELFF. CDR3 DNA sequence: TGTGCCAGCAGCTTAGAGCCCATCACCGGGGAGCTGTTTTTT.

This CDR3 reads CASSSTGVLAYEQYF. The CDR3 region has the DNA TGTGCCAGCAGCTCAACAGGGGTGCTAGCCTACGAGCAGTACTTC. V is TRBV5-8 and J is TRBJ2-7, with TRBD1 identical over 7 bases. The CDR3 has 15 amino acids. From germline, CDR1 is SGHTS and CDR2 YDEGEE. V trimming: 3 bases; J trimming: 2 bases; junction bases outside the gene matches: 8. Looking up the rest from reference TRBV5-8 and TRBJ2-7 gives the full variable domain: EAGVTQSPTHLIKTRGQQATLRCSPISGHTSVYWYQQALGLGLQFLLWYDEGEERNRGNFPPRFSGRQFPNYSSELNVNALELEDSALYLCASSSTGVLAYEQYFGPGTRLTVT.

This chain links TRBV7-9 with TRBJ2-7, with D perhaps matching TRBD1 (6 bases). Germline CDR1 is SEHNR and CDR2 is FQNEAQ (reference sequence). This CDR3 comprises 14 residues. V shed 2 bases and J shed 3 bases, with 11 bases lying between them. CDR3 amino acids: CASSLSGVVYEQYF. CDR3 bases: TGTGCCAGCAGCTTATCAGGGGTTGTCTACGAGCAGTACTTC.